The entry below describes one TCR beta chain. Only in-frame clones appear in the TCRdb table, and some are missing; sequencing was by immunoSEQ multiplex PCR. The repertoire has over 1.4 million clones, more than 95% of them found once; the top ten carry 0.95% to 1.5%. The entry originates in a study of shared clonotypes between healthy human individuals. Germline assignment: CDR1 SGHTA and CDR2 FQGNSA. The V segment lost 2 bases and the J segment 5 bases; nucleotides outside the gene matches: 5. The CDR3 totals 14 residues. This TCR was sampled from a man aged 30-40 years in good health. This chain connects TRBV7-2 to TRBJ1-1; 7 nucleotides align to TRBD1. Material for sequencing was naive CD4+ T cells sorted from blood. Regarding subset: CD45RA+ positively selected. The CDR3 sequence: CASSLTGADTEAFF. CDR3 in DNA: TGTGCCAGCAGCTTAACAGGGGCGGATACTGAAGCTTTCTTT. Combining the CDR3 with reference TRBV7-2 and TRBJ1-1 gives the whole variable domain GAGVSQSPSNKVTEKGKDVELRCDPISGHTALYWYRQSLGQGLEFLIYFQGNSAPDKSGLPSDRFSAERTGGSVSTLTIQRTQQEDSAVYLCASSLTGADTEAFFGQGTRLTVV.